This T cell receptor beta chain was sequenced in a study of CXCR3-negative and CXCR3-positive naive CD8 T cells. The wider study: The libraries together contributed approximately 150 million TRB reads, each supplying about 1.5 +/- 0.3 million.

Study conclusions and caveats: Researchers report that CXCR3-positive naive cells carry more hydrophobic TRB CDR3s than CXCR3-negative naive cells.

Concerning this clonotype itself: The antigen is not known.

A CD45RO-CCR7+CD27+CD95- profile was what naive CD8+ T cells displayed. Through 5' RACE with UMI labels, the TRB cDNA libraries were prepared. Using the 5' RACE reads, TCRdb records one entry per CDR3 protein without DNA. The listing records under 150,000 distinct CDR3 sequences. The CDR3 is made up of 16 amino acids. CDR1 is SGHVS, CDR2 FNYEAQ, per germline. This sequence originates from a human donor in good health. Some clones in this sample may be carry-over from other donors' samples. V gene TRBV7-6 combines with J gene TRBJ2-7; the TCRdb call, TRBD2, lacks DNA for checking. The sample consisted of naive CXCR3+ CD8+ T cells from blood. Subset noted: CD45RO-CCR7+CD27+CD95- naive CD8+ T cells expressing CXCR3 (TNR3+). CDR3: CASSLLATWNGGEQYF.